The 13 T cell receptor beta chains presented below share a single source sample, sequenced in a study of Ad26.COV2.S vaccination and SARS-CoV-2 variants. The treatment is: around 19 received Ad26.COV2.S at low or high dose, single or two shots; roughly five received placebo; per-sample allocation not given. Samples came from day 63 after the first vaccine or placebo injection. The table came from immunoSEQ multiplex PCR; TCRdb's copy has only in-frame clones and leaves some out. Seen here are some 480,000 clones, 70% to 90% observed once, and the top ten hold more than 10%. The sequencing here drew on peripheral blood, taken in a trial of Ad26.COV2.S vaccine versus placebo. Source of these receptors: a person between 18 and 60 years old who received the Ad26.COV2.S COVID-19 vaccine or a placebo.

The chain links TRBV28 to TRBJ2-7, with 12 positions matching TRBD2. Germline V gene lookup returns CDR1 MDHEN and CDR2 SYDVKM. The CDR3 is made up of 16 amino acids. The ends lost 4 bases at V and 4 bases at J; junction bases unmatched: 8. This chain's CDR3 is CASSSPITSGRYEQYF. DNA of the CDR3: TGTGCCAGCAGTTCCCCAATTACTAGCGGGAGGTACGAGCAGTACTTC.

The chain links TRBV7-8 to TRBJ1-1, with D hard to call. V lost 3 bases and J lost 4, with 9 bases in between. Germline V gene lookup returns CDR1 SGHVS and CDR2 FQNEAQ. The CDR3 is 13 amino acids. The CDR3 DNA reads TGTGCCAGCAGCTTTCAGTCTGGCACTGAAGCTTTCTTT. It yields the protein CASSFQSGTEAFF.

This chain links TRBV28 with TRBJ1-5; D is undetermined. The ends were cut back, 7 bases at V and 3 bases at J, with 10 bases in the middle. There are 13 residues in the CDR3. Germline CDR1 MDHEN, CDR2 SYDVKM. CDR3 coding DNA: TGTGCCAGCAACCTGGCGGTCAATCAGCCCCAGCATTTT. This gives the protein CASNLAVNQPQHF.

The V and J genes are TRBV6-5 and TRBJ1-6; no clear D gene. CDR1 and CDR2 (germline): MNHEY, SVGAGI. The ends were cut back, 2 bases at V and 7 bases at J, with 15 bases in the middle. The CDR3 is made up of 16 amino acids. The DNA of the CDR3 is TGTGCCAGCAGTTACCGTACAGCCAAAAAAAATTCACCCCTCCACTTT. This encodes CASSYRTAKKNSPLHF.

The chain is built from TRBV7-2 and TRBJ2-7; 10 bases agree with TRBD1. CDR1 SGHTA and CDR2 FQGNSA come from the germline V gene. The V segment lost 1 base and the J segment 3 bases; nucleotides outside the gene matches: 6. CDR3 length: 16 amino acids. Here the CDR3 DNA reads TGTGCCAGCAGCTTAGTAGGCGGGACAGGGGACTACGAGCAGTACTTC. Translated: CASSLVGGTGDYEQYF.

DNA for the CDR3: TGTGCCAGCAGCTTCTTAGGGGGTACCTACAATGAGCAGTTCTTC. Its translation: CASSFLGGTYNEQFF. The chain is built from TRBV7-2 and TRBJ2-1; possible D gene TRBD1, 6 bases. The germline CDR1 and CDR2 sequences are SGHTA and FQGNSA. The germline V and J ends were trimmed by 3 bases and 2 bases, with 11 bases remaining between them. The CDR3 extends over 15 amino acids.

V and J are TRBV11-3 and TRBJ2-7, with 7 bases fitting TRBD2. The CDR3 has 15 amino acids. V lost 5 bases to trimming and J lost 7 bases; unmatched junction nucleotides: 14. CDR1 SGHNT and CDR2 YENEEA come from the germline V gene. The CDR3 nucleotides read TGTGCCAGCAGCCCACTGGGCGAAGCCGGGGGGGAGCAGTACTTC. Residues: CASSPLGEAGGEQYF.

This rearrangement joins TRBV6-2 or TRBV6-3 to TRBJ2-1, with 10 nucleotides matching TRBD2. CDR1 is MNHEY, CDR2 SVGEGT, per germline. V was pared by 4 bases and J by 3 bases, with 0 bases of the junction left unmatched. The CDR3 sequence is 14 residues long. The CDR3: CASSWTSGYNEQFF. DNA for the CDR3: TGTGCCAGCAGTTGGACTAGCGGCTACAATGAGCAGTTCTTC.

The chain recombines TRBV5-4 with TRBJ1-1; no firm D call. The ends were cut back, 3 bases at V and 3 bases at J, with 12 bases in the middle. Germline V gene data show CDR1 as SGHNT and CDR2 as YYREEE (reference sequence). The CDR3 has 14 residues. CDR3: CASSYPGRDTEAFF. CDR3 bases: TGTGCCAGCAGCTACCCCGGAAGGGACACTGAAGCTTTCTTT.

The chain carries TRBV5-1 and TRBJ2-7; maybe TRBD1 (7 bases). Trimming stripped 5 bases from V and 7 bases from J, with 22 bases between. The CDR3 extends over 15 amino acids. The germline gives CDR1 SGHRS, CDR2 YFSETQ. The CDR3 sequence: CASSARGQGDGEQYF. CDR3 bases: TGCGCCAGCAGTGCCCGGGGGCAGGGGGATGGTGAGCAGTACTTC.

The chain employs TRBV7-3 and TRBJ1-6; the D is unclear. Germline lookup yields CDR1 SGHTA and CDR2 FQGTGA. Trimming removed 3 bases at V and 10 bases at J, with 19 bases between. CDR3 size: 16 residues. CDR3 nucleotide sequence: TGTGCCAGCAGCTTCACACTAAACCCGATGGGGTCACCCCTCCACTTT. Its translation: CASSFTLNPMGSPLHF. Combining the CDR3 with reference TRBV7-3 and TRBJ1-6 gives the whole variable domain GAGVSQTPSNKVTEKGKYVELRCDPISGHTALYWYRQSLGQGPEFLIYFQGTGAADDSGLPNDRFFAVRPEGSVSTLKIQRTERGDSAVYLCASSFTLNPMGSPLHFGNGTRLTVT.

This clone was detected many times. CDR3 in amino acids: CASILAGVGVNTGELFF. The CDR3 DNA reads TGTGCCAGCATCTTAGCCGGGGTCGGGGTAAACACCGGGGAGCTGTTTTTT. The rearrangement joins TRBV28 to TRBJ2-2; maybe TRBD2 (5 bases). The CDR3 loop spans 17 amino acids. The V gene lost 7 bases and the J gene lost 2 bases, with 20 bases spanning the gap. Germline V gene lookup returns CDR1 MDHEN and CDR2 SYDVKM.

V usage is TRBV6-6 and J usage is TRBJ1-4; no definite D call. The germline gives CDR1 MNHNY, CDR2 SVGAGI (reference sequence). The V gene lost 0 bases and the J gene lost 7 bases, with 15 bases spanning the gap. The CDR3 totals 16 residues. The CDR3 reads CASSYSKGRRGEKLFF. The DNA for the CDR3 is TGTGCCAGCAGTTACTCGAAGGGTCGCCGCGGTGAAAAACTGTTTTTT.